Ten or more counts support the clone carrying this T cell receptor beta chain. What it recognizes is unknown. TCRdb used MiXCR to reprocess the 5' RACE reads, holding one entry per CDR3 protein. Of 100,000 or so distinct CDR3 sequences listed, roughly 6% are singletons. Germline V gene data show CDR1 as SEHNR and CDR2 as FQNEAQ (reference sequence). Trimming left V 6 bases short and J 0 bases short, with 27 bases between. The CDR3 extends over 19 amino acids. These data originate in a study of identical twins. Findings and caveats of the study: Insertion counts were lower in abundant cord blood beta clonotypes, a trend that memory repertoires did not show.

The chain has TRBV7-9 and TRBJ2-7; D is perhaps TRBD1 (5 bases). Specimen: memory T cells sorted from blood. The receptor was derived from a woman in her forties or fifties in good health. The CDR3 reads CASSYWGPKIQPSSYEQYV. The CDR3 DNA reads TGTGCCAGCAGTTACTGGGGCCCAAAGATCCAACCTAGCTCCTACGAGCAGTACGTC.